What follows are 32 T cell receptor beta chains derived from one specimen sequenced in a study of OX40 agonist ivuxolimab in advanced cancers. Measured with immunoSEQ multiplex PCR; TCRdb has only the in-frame clones, and not every one. The sample records about 18,000 clones, around 78% being singletons. The specimen was CD4+ or CD8+ T cells sorted from blood, collected in a trial of the OX40 agonist ivuxolimab. The receptors stem from an adult with an advanced solid tumor such as melanoma, head and neck, liver or kidney cancer.

This chain links TRBV20-1 with TRBJ2-5; 7 nucleotides match TRBD2. V shed 5 bases, J shed 7 bases, and the junction held 1 base outside the gene matches. Germline V gene lookup returns CDR1 DFQATT and CDR2 SNEGSKA (reference sequence). The CDR3 runs 10 residues. The CDR3 nucleotides are TGCAGTGCTTCGGGGGGGACCCAGTACTTC. Amino acids: CSASGGTQYF.

V gene TRBV28 combines with J gene TRBJ2-7; 11 nucleotides line up with TRBD1. The V gene's germline CDR1 is MDHEN and CDR2 SYDVKM. This CDR3 region has 14 residues. With V trimmed by 6 bases and J by 4 bases, 5 bases remained unmatched. CDR3 DNA sequence: TGTGCCAGCAGGACCGGGACAGGGGGTTACGAGCAGTACTTC. Translation: CASRTGTGGYEQYF.

The chain carries TRBV5-1 and TRBJ2-5; no firm D call. The CDR3 is made up of 11 amino acids. V was cut by 3 bases and J by 1 base, with 1 base left in between. CDR1 is SGHRS, CDR2 YFSETQ, per germline. CDR3 nucleotide sequence: TGCGCCAGCAGCTCCCAAGAGACCCAGTACTTC. This sequence encodes CASSSQETQYF.

The chain joins TRBV5-6 to TRBJ2-6; TRBD1 matches 10 bases. The CDR3 totals 18 residues. Germline V CDR1 and CDR2: SGHDT, YYEEEE. V trimming: 1 base; J trimming: 4 bases; junction bases outside the gene matches: 8. CDR3 residues: CASSLSGTGALGANVLTF. In DNA, the CDR3 is TGTGCCAGCAGCTTGTCCGGGACAGGGGCGCTAGGGGCCAACGTCCTGACTTTC. Full variable domain (missing parts from reference TRBV5-6 and TRBJ2-6): DAGVTQSPTHLIKTRGQQVTLRCSPKSGHDTVSWYQQALGQGPQFIFQYYEEEERQRGNFPDRFSGHQFPNYSSELNVNALLLGDSALYLCASSLSGTGALGANVLTFGAGSRLTVL.

The chain carries TRBV5-6 and TRBJ1-3; 8 nucleotides align to TRBD1. The V segment lost 0 bases and the J segment 0 bases; nucleotides outside the gene matches: 11. The CDR3 is 19 amino acids. Per germline, CDR1 SGHDT and CDR2 YYEEEE. This CDR3 reads CASSLGQGNILLSGNTIYF. DNA of the CDR3: TGTGCCAGCAGCTTGGGACAGGGGAATATTCTTCTCTCTGGAAACACCATATATTTT.

The chain is built from TRBV27 and TRBJ1-2; 8 bases are a match to TRBD1. The CDR3 sequence is 14 residues long. Trimming took 5 bases from V and 7 from J; bases not matched to a gene: 9. Per the germline V gene, CDR1 is MNHEY and CDR2 is SMNVEV (reference sequence). CDR3 residues: CASSPRQGTSGYTF. The DNA of the CDR3 is TGTGCCAGCAGTCCTCGACAGGGGACCAGTGGCTACACCTTC.

The CDR3 DNA reads as TGTGCCAGCGGTAGTGACTATGGCTACACCTTC. It codes for CASGSDYGYTF. The chain links TRBV7-2 to TRBJ1-2; no definite D call. This CDR3 is 11 amino acids long. Germline values: CDR1 SGHTA, CDR2 FQGNSA. Trimming took off 8 bases at V and 3 bases at J, with 7 bases between the two ends.

The chain employs TRBV4-1 and TRBJ2-7; possibly TRBD1 for D (6 bases). Germline-derived CDR1 and CDR2 are MGHRA and YSYEKL. This CDR3 contains 15 residues. V was shortened by 0 bases and J by 4 bases, with 13 bases between the two germline ends. CDR3 nucleotides: TGCGCCAGCAGCCAAGAAGCAGGGGACCGTTACGAGCAGTACTTC. It is translated as CASSQEAGDRYEQYF.

The rearrangement joins TRBV5-4 to TRBJ2-1; D possibly corresponds to TRBD2 (7 bases). The CDR3 contains 16 residues. Looked up from germline, CDR1 is SGHNT and CDR2 is YYREEE (reference sequence). The V gene lost 4 bases and the J gene lost 5 bases, with 19 bases spanning the gap. The CDR3 region has the DNA TGTGCCAGCAGCCGTGGTGGGGGGGGGCCGAACAATGAGCAGTTCTTC. Translation gives CASSRGGGGPNNEQFF. Based on the CDR3 plus reference TRBV5-4 and TRBJ2-1, the full variable domain is ETGVTQSPTHLIKTRGQQVTLRCSSQSGHNTVSWYQQALGQGPQFIFQYYREEENGRGNFPPRFSGLQFPNYSSELNVNALELDDSALYLCASSRGGGGPNNEQFFGPGTRLTVL.

This clone was observed a handful of times. This chain uses TRBV7-2 with TRBJ1-1; D is uncertain. V shed 0 bases and J shed 4 bases, with 9 bases lying between them. CDR3 size: 14 residues. The V gene's germline CDR1 is SGHTA and CDR2 FQGNSA. The CDR3 DNA is TGTGCCAGCAGCTTAGCGTGGGCGGGCACTGAAGCTTTCTTT. This sequence encodes CASSLAWAGTEAFF.

The chain recombines TRBV7-3 with TRBJ2-1, with D possibly matching TRBD2 (5 bases). The ends were cut back, 3 bases at V and 11 bases at J, with 11 bases in the middle. Germline assignment: CDR1 SGHTA and CDR2 FQGTGA. This CDR3 region has 12 residues. As DNA, the CDR3 is TGTGCCAGCAGCTTGGACGGGATCAAGCAGTTCTTC. The encoded protein is CASSLDGIKQFF. The full variable domain, with the rest looked up from reference TRBV7-3 and TRBJ2-1, is GAGVSQTPSNKVTEKGKYVELRCDPISGHTALYWYRQSLGQGPEFLIYFQGTGAADDSGLPNDRFFAVRPEGSVSTLKIQRTERGDSAVYLCASSLDGIKQFFGPGTRLTVL.

With respect to this clone: The same CDR3 is also encoded by other DNA sequences in this sample. The V and J genes are TRBV10-1 and TRBJ2-3, with 9 bases aligning to TRBD2. This CDR3 has 14 residues. With 6 bases clipped from V and 1 base from J, the junction kept 2 bases outside the gene matches. In germline, CDR1 is WNHNN, CDR2 SYGVQD (reference sequence). CDR3 amino acids: CASRAGGGTDTQYF. CDR3 nucleotides: TGCGCCAGCAGAGCGGGGGGCGGCACAGATACGCAGTATTTT.

The chain carries TRBV7-2 and TRBJ1-6, with 8 nucleotides matching TRBD1. The V gene end was trimmed by 2 bases and the J gene end by 6 bases; junction bases not matched to a gene: 0. This CDR3 spans 14 amino acids. In germline, CDR1 is SGHTA, CDR2 FQGNSA. CDR3: CASSLQGANSPLHF. In nucleotides, the CDR3 is TGTGCCAGCAGCTTACAGGGGGCTAATTCACCCCTCCACTTT. The full variable domain, rest sourced from reference TRBV7-2 and TRBJ1-6, is GAGVSQSPSNKVTEKGKDVELRCDPISGHTALYWYRQSLGQGLEFLIYFQGNSAPDKSGLPSDRFSAERTGGSVSTLTIQRTQQEDSAVYLCASSLQGANSPLHFGNGTRLTVT.

The chain has TRBV28 and TRBJ2-2; 9 bases fit TRBD1. V was clipped by 3 bases and J by 6 bases; unmatched bases: 17. This CDR3 contains 19 residues. The V gene's germline CDR1 is MDHEN and CDR2 SYDVKM. The CDR3 DNA follows: TGTGCCAGCAGTTTTGAGTTCGTTTGGGACAGGGTGGGATCCGGGGAGCTGTTTTTT. It specifies CASSFEFVWDRVGSGELFF.

The sample holds a few counts of this clone. The J gene is TRBJ1-1, the V gene TRBV10-1; D remains ambiguous. Between the trimmed V and J ends, which lost 4 bases and 2 bases, there was a span of 8 bases. CDR1 and CDR2 (germline): WNHNN, SYGVQD (reference sequence). This CDR3 is 13 amino acids long. CDR3 sequence: CASSGQINTEAFF. DNA of the CDR3: TGCGCCAGCAGTGGGCAGATTAACACTGAAGCTTTCTTT.

The chain joins TRBV5-4 to TRBJ2-2; D might be TRBD1 or TRBD2, each matching 5 bases. CDR3 size: 15 residues. With 3 bases removed from V and 0 bases from J, the gap between germline ends came to 9 bases. From germline, CDR1 is SGHNT and CDR2 YYREEE (reference sequence). The CDR3 region has the DNA TGTGCCAGCAGCTGGGACCCTTCGAACACCGGGGAGCTGTTTTTT. This codes for CASSWDPSNTGELFF.

CDR3 sequence (DNA): TGTGCCAGCACAGTCGGGACAGCCTCATACGAGCAGTACTTC. Protein product: CASTVGTASYEQYF. V is TRBV9 and J is TRBJ2-7, with 7 bases aligning to TRBD1. V shed 6 bases and J 4 bases; nucleotides not matched to a gene: 10. This CDR3 spans 14 amino acids. Germline V gene data show CDR1 as SGDLS and CDR2 as YYNGEE.

The chain carries TRBV10-3 and TRBJ1-1; D gene uncertain. The germline V gene has CDR1 ENHRY and CDR2 SYGVKD. This CDR3 spans 14 amino acids. Trimming took off 7 bases at V and 1 base at J, with 13 bases between the two ends. The CDR3 DNA is TGTGCCATCATGAGCTCGGGCGAGAACACTGAAGCTTTCTTT. Translation: CAIMSSGENTEAFF.

Only one count was recorded for this clone. V usage is TRBV30 and J usage is TRBJ1-5; TRBD1 matches 8 bases. V shed 2 bases and J 5 bases; nucleotides not matched to a gene: 5. The CDR3 is 14 residues long. Germline V gene lookup returns CDR1 GTSNPN and CDR2 SVGIG (reference sequence). CDR3 region: CAWSKDRGYQPQHF. The CDR3 DNA reads TGTGCCTGGAGTAAAGACAGGGGTTATCAGCCCCAGCATTTT.

The chain recombines TRBV6-1 with TRBJ2-2; the D gene is possibly TRBD1 (6 bases). The V and J ends lost 7 bases and 2 bases respectively, with 11 bases between them. CDR1 is MNHNS, CDR2 SASEGT, per germline. The CDR3 runs 14 residues. DNA of the CDR3: TGTGCCAGCAATAGACAGGCTAACACCGGGGAGCTGTTTTTT. This translates into CASNRQANTGELFF.

As for this clone: Relative to the germline gene, one junction end is altered; a read error may explain this. The chain is built from TRBV11-2 and TRBJ2-5, with 7 bases matching TRBD2. CDR1 and CDR2 (germline): SGHAT, FQNNGV. CDR3 size: 14 residues. In DNA, the CDR3 is TGTGCCAGCACCTTAGAAAGCGGGGACGAGACCCAGTACTTC. It translates to CASTLESGDETQYF.

This chain links TRBV4-3 with TRBJ1-6; TRBD1 might be the D (5 bases). CDR1 LGHNA and CDR2 YSLEER come from the germline V gene. V dropped 0 bases and J dropped 8 bases, with 14 bases sitting between them. There are 16 residues in the CDR3. The CDR3 loop reads CASSQEGAAGDSPLHF. As DNA, the CDR3 is TGCGCCAGCAGCCAAGAAGGGGCGGCAGGCGATTCACCCCTCCACTTT.

This chain uses TRBV4-2 with TRBJ2-7; 8 bases are shared with TRBD2. This CDR3 is built from 15 residues. Germline V gene lookup returns CDR1 LGHNA and CDR2 YNFKEQ. Trimming took 5 bases from V and 3 from J; bases not matched to a gene: 9. In DNA, the CDR3 is TGTGCCAGCAGCTTGGACCGAGCGGGAGTCTACGAGCAGTACTTC. Translated: CASSLDRAGVYEQYF.

The J gene is TRBJ2-2, the V gene TRBV7-2; D gene uncertain. The CDR3 covers 14 residues. In germline, CDR1 is SGHTA, CDR2 FQGNSA. V lost 3 bases to trimming and J lost 6 bases, with 11 bases between them. CDR3 residues: CASSFTLDAGELFF. In nucleotides, the CDR3 is TGTGCCAGCAGCTTTACTTTGGACGCCGGGGAGCTGTTTTTT. The whole variable domain, remainder taken from reference TRBV7-2 and TRBJ2-2, is GAGVSQSPSNKVTEKGKDVELRCDPISGHTALYWYRQSLGQGLEFLIYFQGNSAPDKSGLPSDRFSAERTGGSVSTLTIQRTQQEDSAVYLCASSFTLDAGELFFGEGSRLTVL.

The chain uses TRBV7-6 and TRBJ1-3; no definite D call. The V gene lost 2 bases and the J gene lost 3 bases, with 14 bases spanning the gap. The CDR3 length is 16 residues. The germline V gene has CDR1 SGHVS and CDR2 FNYEAQ. CDR3 sequence: CASSLSRVVDGNTIYF. CDR3 sequence (DNA): TGTGCCAGCAGCTTATCAAGGGTTGTAGATGGAAACACCATATATTTT.

A single count supports this clone. This sequence joins TRBV28 and TRBJ1-5; TRBD1 might be the D (6 bases). Germline V gives CDR1 MDHEN, CDR2 SYDVKM. The V gene lost 2 bases and the J gene lost 4 bases, with 9 bases spanning the gap. The CDR3 consists of 14 residues. CDR3 DNA sequence: TGTGCCAGCAGTTTAGGGACACCAAATCAGCCCCAGCATTTT. Protein: CASSLGTPNQPQHF.

The rearrangement joins TRBV5-4 to TRBJ2-2, with a weak D call TRBD2 (5 bases). Germline CDR1 and CDR2: SGHNT and YYREEE (reference sequence). V lost 2 bases and J 6 bases, leaving 14 bases between the germline ends. The CDR3 extends over 15 amino acids. The CDR3, as DNA: TGTGCCAGCAGCTTAATGTCGGGGTTGGCCGGGGAGCTGTTTTTT. Translating gives CASSLMSGLAGELFF.

CDR3 sequence reads: CASSLFGGSRSGNTIYF. The DNA of the CDR3 is TGTGCCAGCAGTTTATTCGGGGGCAGCCGCTCTGGAAACACCATATATTTT. This chain links TRBV27 with TRBJ1-3; weak D call: TRBD1 (6 bases). The CDR3 is made up of 17 amino acids. The germline V gene has CDR1 MNHEY and CDR2 SMNVEV (reference sequence). V shed 1 base and J shed 0 bases, with 13 bases lying between them.

This chain joins TRBV27 and TRBJ2-5, with D possibly matching TRBD1 (6 bases). Trimming took off 6 bases at V and 2 bases at J, with 13 bases between the two ends. This CDR3 has 14 amino acids. Germline CDR1 reads MNHEY; CDR2 reads SMNVEV (reference sequence). In DNA, the CDR3 is TGTGCCAGCAGGTTACAGGGCCGTCAAGAGACCCAGTACTTC. Protein product: CASRLQGRQETQYF.

This clone was found a few times. This chain links TRBV19 with TRBJ1-2; D unclear. The CDR3 is 16 residues long. Germline CDR1 and CDR2: LNHDA and SQIVND (reference sequence). The V gene lost 0 bases and the J gene lost 0 bases, with 11 bases spanning the gap. CDR3 amino acids: CASSIDVSAANYGYTF. The CDR3 coding sequence is TGTGCCAGTAGTATAGATGTGTCGGCAGCTAACTATGGCTACACCTTC.

The chain employs TRBV19 and TRBJ1-1; D call uncertain. The CDR3 is made up of 14 amino acids. The germline CDR1 and CDR2 sequences are LNHDA and SQIVND (reference sequence). V was trimmed by 6 bases and J by 2 bases, leaving 13 bases between them. The CDR3 coding sequence is TGTGCCAGTAGCCCCCAGGCCATAAACACTGAAGCTTTCTTT. Its translation: CASSPQAINTEAFF.

The CDR3 sequence: CASSPWGEEQYF. CDR3 bases: TGTGCCAGCTCACCTTGGGGGGAAGAGCAGTACTTC. J is TRBJ2-7 and V is TRBV18; tentatively, D is TRBD2 (6 bases). Between the trimmed V and J ends, which lost 3 bases and 7 bases, there was a span of 10 bases. Germline assignment: CDR1 KGHSH and CDR2 LQKENI. The CDR3 sequence is 12 residues long.